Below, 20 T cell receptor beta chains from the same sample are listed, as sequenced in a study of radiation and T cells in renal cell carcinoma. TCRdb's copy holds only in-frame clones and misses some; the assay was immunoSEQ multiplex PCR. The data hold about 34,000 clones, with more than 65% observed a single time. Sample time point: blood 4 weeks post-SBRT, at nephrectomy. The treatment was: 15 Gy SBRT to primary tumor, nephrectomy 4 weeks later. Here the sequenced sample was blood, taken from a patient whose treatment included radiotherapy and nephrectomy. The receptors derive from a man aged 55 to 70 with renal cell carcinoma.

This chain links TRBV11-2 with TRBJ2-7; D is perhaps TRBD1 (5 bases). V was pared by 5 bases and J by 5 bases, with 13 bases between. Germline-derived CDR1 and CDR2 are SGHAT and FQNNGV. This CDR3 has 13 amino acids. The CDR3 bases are TGTGCCAGCAGCCACGGACAATTCCACGAGCAGTACTTC. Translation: CASSHGQFHEQYF.

The CDR3, as DNA: TGTGCCAGCAGCTTGGTGGGGCCCGTGTGGGCTCCGAACACTGAAGCTTTCTTT. Amino acids: CASSLVGPVWAPNTEAFF. The chain couples TRBV5-6 to TRBJ1-1, with D possibly TRBD1 on 5 matching bases. From germline, CDR1 is SGHDT and CDR2 YYEEEE. The CDR3 covers 18 residues. Between the trimmed V and J ends, which lost 0 bases and 1 base, there was a span of 19 bases.

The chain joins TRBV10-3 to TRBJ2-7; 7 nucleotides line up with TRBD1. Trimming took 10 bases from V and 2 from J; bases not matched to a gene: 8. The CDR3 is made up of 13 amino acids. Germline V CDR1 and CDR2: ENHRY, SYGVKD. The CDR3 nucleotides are TGTGCCACCGAGGGGGCTGGAACCTACGAGCAGTACTTC. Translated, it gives CATEGAGTYEQYF.

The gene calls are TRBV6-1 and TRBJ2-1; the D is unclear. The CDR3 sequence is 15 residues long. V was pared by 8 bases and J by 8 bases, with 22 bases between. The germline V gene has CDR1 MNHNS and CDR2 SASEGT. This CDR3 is CASGFTFPPRDEQFF. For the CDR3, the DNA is TGTGCCAGCGGGTTTACCTTCCCCCCAAGAGATGAGCAGTTCTTC.

CDR3 nucleotide sequence: TGTGCCAGCAGTAACCCTAGCGGGTACAATGAGCAGTTCTTC. It is translated as CASSNPSGYNEQFF. The chain combines TRBV9 with TRBJ2-1; TRBD2 matches at 8 bases. The ends lost 5 bases at V and 4 bases at J; junction bases unmatched: 5. The germline V gene encodes CDR1 SGDLS and CDR2 YYNGEE. The length of the CDR3 is 14 residues.

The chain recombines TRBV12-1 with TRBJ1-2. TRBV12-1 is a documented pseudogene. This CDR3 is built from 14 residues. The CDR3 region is CAKHSGKHNYGYTF. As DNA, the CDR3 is TGTGCCAAGCATTCGGGGAAACATAACTATGGCTACACCTTC.

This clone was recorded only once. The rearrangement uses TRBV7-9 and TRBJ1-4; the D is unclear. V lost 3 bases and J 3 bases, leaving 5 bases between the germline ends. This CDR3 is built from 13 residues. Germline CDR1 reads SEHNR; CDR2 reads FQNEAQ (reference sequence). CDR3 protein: CASSLPANEKLFF. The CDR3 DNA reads TGTGCCAGCAGCTTGCCGGCTAATGAAAAACTGTTTTTT.

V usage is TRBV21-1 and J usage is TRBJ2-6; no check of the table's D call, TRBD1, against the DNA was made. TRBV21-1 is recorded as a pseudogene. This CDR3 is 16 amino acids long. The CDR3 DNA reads TGTGCCAGCAGCAAAAACCACAGACCCGGGGCCAACGTCCTGACTTTC. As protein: CASSKNHRPGANVLTF.

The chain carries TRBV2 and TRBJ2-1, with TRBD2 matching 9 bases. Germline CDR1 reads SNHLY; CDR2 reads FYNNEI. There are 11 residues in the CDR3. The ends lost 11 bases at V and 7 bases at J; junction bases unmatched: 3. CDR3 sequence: CALAGLNEQFF. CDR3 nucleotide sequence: TGTGCCCTAGCGGGGTTGAATGAGCAGTTCTTC.

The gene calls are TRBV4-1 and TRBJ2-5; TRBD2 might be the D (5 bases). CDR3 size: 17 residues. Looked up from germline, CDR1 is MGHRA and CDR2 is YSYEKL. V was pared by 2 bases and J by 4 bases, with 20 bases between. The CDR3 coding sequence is TGCGCCAGCAGCCAAAGGCGGGCGGCAGCCCAAGGAGAGACCCAGTACTTC. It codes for CASSQRRAAAQGETQYF.

The DNA for the CDR3 is TGTGCCAGCAACCAGGACAATGAGCAGTTCTTC. Translating gives CASNQDNEQFF. The J gene is TRBJ2-1, the V gene TRBV6-6; D not certain. V lost 7 bases to trimming and J lost 5 bases, with 6 bases between them. Germline V gives CDR1 MNHNY, CDR2 SVGAGI (reference sequence). The CDR3 length is 11 residues.

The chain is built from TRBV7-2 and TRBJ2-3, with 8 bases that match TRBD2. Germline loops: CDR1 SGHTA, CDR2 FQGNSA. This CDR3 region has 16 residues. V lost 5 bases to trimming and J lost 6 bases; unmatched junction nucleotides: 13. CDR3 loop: CASSPEGTGRADTQYF. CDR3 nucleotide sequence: TGTGCCAGCAGCCCAGAGGGGACCGGGAGGGCTGATACGCAGTATTTT.

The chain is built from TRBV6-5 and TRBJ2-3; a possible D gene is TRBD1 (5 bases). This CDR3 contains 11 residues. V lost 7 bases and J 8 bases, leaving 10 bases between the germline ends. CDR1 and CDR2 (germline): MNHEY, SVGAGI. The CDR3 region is CASTQGFTQYF. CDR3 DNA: TGTGCCAGCACCCAGGGATTTACGCAGTATTTT.

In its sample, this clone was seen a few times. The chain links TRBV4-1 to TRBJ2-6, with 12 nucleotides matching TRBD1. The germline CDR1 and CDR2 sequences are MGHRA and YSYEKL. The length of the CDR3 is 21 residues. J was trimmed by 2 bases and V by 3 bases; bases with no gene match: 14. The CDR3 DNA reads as TGCGCCAGCAGCCATGTTCCTGGGGACAGGGGGCGCTTAACTGGGGCCAACGTCCTGACTTTC. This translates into CASSHVPGDRGRLTGANVLTF.

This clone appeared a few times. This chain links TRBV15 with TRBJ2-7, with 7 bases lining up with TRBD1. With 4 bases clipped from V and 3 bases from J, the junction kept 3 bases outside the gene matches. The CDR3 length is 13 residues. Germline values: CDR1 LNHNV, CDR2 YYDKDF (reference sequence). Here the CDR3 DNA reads TGTGCCACCAGCAAAGGGGGCGGCTACGAGCAGTACTTC. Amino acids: CATSKGGGYEQYF.

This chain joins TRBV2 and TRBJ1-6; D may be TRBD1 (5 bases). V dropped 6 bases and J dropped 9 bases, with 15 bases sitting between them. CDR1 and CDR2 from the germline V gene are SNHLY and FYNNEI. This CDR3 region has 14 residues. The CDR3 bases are TGTGCCAGCAGGGAGGCAGGGTTAGTTTCACCCCTCCACTTT. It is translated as CASREAGLVSPLHF.

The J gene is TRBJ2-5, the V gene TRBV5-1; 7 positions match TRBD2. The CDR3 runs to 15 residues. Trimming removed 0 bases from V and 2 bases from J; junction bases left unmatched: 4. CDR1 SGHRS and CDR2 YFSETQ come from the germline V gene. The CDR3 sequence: CASSLGGGSQETQYF. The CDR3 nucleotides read TGCGCCAGCAGCTTGGGCGGGGGAAGTCAAGAGACCCAGTACTTC. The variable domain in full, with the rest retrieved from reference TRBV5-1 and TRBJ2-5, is KAGVTQTPRYLIKTRGQQVTLSCSPISGHRSVSWYQQTPGQGLQFLFEYFSETQRNKGNFPGRFSGRQFSNSRSEMNVSTLELGDSALYLCASSLGGGSQETQYFGPGTRLLVL.

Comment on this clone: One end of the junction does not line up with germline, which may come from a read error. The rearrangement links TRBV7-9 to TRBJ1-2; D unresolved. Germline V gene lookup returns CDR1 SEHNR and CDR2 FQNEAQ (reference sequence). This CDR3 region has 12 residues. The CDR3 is CASSLDVWLHVF. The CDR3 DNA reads TGTGCCAGCAGCTTAGATGTGTGGCTCCATGTCTTC.

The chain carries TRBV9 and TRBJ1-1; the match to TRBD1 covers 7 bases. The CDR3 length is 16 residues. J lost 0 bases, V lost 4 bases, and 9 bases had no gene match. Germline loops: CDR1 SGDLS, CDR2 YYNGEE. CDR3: CASSPRQGLVNTEAFF. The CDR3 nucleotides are TGTGCCAGCAGCCCCCGACAGGGTCTGGTGAACACTGAAGCTTTCTTT.

The CDR3 protein is CVRTGELFF. CDR3 in DNA: TGTGTCAGGACCGGGGAGCTGTTTTTT. The rearrangement links TRBV3-1 (or the pseudogene TRBV3-2) to TRBJ2-2; D uncertain. CDR1 and CDR2 from the germline V gene are LGHDT and YNNKEL (reference sequence). The CDR3 loop spans 9 amino acids.